Listed here is a single TCR beta chain. Its recognized antigen is unknown. Base qualities are not recorded, but no much larger clone differs from it by a single base. These data are taken from a study of technical replicates of blood from a handful of donors (dated by TCRdb to between 2016 and 2019). Clipping removes 3 bases from V and 5 bases from J, with 5 as the unmatched junction base count. Including cysteine and phenylalanine, the CDR3 has 14 amino acids. The entry retains the CDR3 DNA only, 42 bases that are in frame from base 1. The CDR1 and CDR2 encoded by the germline V gene are SGHRS and YFSETQ. Libraries came from the immunoSEQ multiplex PCR assay. TCRdb took this table from immuneACCESS and kept in-frame rearrangements with V and J called. Such tables lack part of the clones; where checked against another copy, unresolved V genes explain under half of the gap, and the rest is unexplained. Across this sample there are 70,000 to 95,000 clones, with over 90% seen only once. More than 0.25% of the sample rests with the top ten.

Specimen: T cells isolated from PBMCs. The V and J segments used are TRBV5-1 and TRBJ2-3; TRBD2 fits 8 bases in the junction. This TCR derives from a human donor in good health. The CDR3 region: CASSYKAGEDTQYF. The nucleotides read TGCGCCAGCAGCTATAAAGCGGGAGAAGATACGCAGTATTTT.